Listed below are T cell receptor beta chains from one sample, sequenced in a study of T cells after yellow fever vaccination. TCRdb reprocessed the 5' RACE reads via MiXCR and lists one record per CDR3 protein. Of about 580,000 distinct CDR3 sequences in the sample, roughly a sixth were seen once. This sample comprised PBMCs, obtained 5 days after the first yellow fever vaccination. These receptors were collected from a man aged 18 to 35 who received the YFV17D yellow fever vaccine. Each CDR3 is given with its conserved first and last residue. The order of the fields is CDR3 DNA, CDR3 protein, J gene, CDR3 length, clone size, V gene, D gene. D genes are given only for firm matches. Expanded clones are given a class, and other clones once, few, many or no size at all.

CDR3 DNA: TGTGCCAGCAGTTTGGGCGGTCATACGCAGTATTTT
CDR3 protein: CASSLGGHTQYF
J gene: TRBJ2-3
CDR3 length: 12
clone size: many
V gene: TRBV27
D gene: -

CDR3 DNA: TGTGCCAGCTCTCAAAGGGGAAGGAGCAATCAGCCCCAGCATTTT
CDR3 protein: CASSQRGRSNQPQHF
J gene: TRBJ1-5
CDR3 length: 15
clone size: -
V gene: TRBV19
D gene: -

CDR3 DNA: TGCAGCGTTGAACCGACCGGGACCCTCGGCGAGCAGTACTTC
CDR3 protein: CSVEPTGTLGEQYF
J gene: TRBJ2-7
CDR3 length: 14
clone size: -
V gene: TRBV29-1
D gene: -

CDR3 DNA: TGTGCCTGGAGCCCCCTGGGCGGGGGTGCCAAAAACATTCAGTACTTC
CDR3 protein: CAWSPLGGGAKNIQYF
J gene: TRBJ2-4
CDR3 length: 16
clone size: few
V gene: TRBV30
D gene: TRBD2

CDR3 DNA: TGTGCCAGCAGGACAGACGGCATTTACACAGATACGCAGTATTTT
CDR3 protein: CASRTDGIYTDTQYF
J gene: TRBJ2-3
CDR3 length: 15
clone size: few
V gene: TRBV12-3/TRBV12-4
D gene: -

CDR3 DNA: TGTGCCAGCAGCTCACAGGCAGGGACCTACAATGAGCTGTTCTTC
CDR3 protein: CASSSQAGTYNELFF
J gene: TRBJ2-1
CDR3 length: 15
clone size: -
V gene: TRBV7-3
D gene: -

CDR3 DNA: TGTGCCAGCAGCTTCGGGATAACGGAGGGCATGAACACTGAAGCTTTCTTT
CDR3 protein: CASSFGITEGMNTEAFF
J gene: TRBJ1-1
CDR3 length: 17
clone size: few
V gene: TRBV5-5
D gene: -

CDR3 DNA: TGTGCCAGCTCACCAACCACCTTTGAAGGCTACACCTTC
CDR3 protein: CASSPTTFEGYTF
J gene: TRBJ1-2
CDR3 length: 13
clone size: few
V gene: TRBV18
D gene: -

CDR3 DNA: TGCGCCAGTTTTACAGGGGGAACCGGGGAGCTGTTTTTT
CDR3 protein: CASFTGGTGELFF
J gene: TRBJ2-2
CDR3 length: 13
clone size: few
V gene: TRBV5-1
D gene: TRBD1

CDR3 DNA: TGCAGCGCCCTGATCGGTGCGGGGGAGCCCCAGCATTTT
CDR3 protein: CSALIGAGEPQHF
J gene: TRBJ1-5
CDR3 length: 13
clone size: few
V gene: TRBV29-1
D gene: -

CDR3 DNA: TGCAGTGCTAGAGAGCTTCAGGGGGACAGCTATGGCTACACCTTC
CDR3 protein: CSARELQGDSYGYTF
J gene: TRBJ1-2
CDR3 length: 15
clone size: few
V gene: TRBV20-1
D gene: TRBD1

CDR3 DNA: TGCAGCGTGGGCACTAGCGGGTGGGGAGATACGCAGTATTTT
CDR3 protein: CSVGTSGWGDTQYF
J gene: TRBJ2-3
CDR3 length: 14
clone size: -
V gene: TRBV29-1
D gene: TRBD2

CDR3 DNA: TGTGCCAGCAGCTTTCGGGGCTCGGACACCGGGGAGCTGTTTTTT
CDR3 protein: CASSFRGSDTGELFF
J gene: TRBJ2-2
CDR3 length: 15
clone size: many
V gene: TRBV7-9
D gene: -

CDR3 DNA: TGTGCCATAAACAGGGTAGGCGAGCAGTACTTC
CDR3 protein: CAINRVGEQYF
J gene: TRBJ2-7
CDR3 length: 11
clone size: few
V gene: TRBV2
D gene: -

CDR3 DNA: TGCAGCGTAGATCTAGCGGGGGGGCCTGACACAGATACGCAGTATTTT
CDR3 protein: CSVDLAGGPDTDTQYF
J gene: TRBJ2-3
CDR3 length: 16
clone size: few
V gene: TRBV29-1
D gene: TRBD2

CDR3 DNA: TGTGCCACCAAATCTAGCACAGATACGCAGTATTTT
CDR3 protein: CATKSSTDTQYF
J gene: TRBJ2-3
CDR3 length: 12
clone size: few
V gene: TRBV11-2
D gene: -

CDR3 DNA: TGTGCCAGCAGCGTAGCTGGGCAGGGGGCCGGGGAGCTGTTTTTT
CDR3 protein: CASSVAGQGAGELFF
J gene: TRBJ2-2
CDR3 length: 15
clone size: many
V gene: TRBV9
D gene: TRBD1

CDR3 DNA: TGTGCCAGCAGTTATTGGAGGGTGACGGCCACCGGGGAGCTGTTTTTT
CDR3 protein: CASSYWRVTATGELFF
J gene: TRBJ2-2
CDR3 length: 16
clone size: -
V gene: TRBV6-5
D gene: -

CDR3 DNA: TGCGCCAGCAGCTTCGATGGGGTTCAAAATGGAAACACCATATATTTT
CDR3 protein: CASSFDGVQNGNTIYF
J gene: TRBJ1-3
CDR3 length: 16
clone size: few
V gene: TRBV5-1
D gene: -

CDR3 DNA: TGTGCCAGCAGCAGACCGGGACAGCCAGAGACCCAGTACTTC
CDR3 protein: CASSRPGQPETQYF
J gene: TRBJ2-5
CDR3 length: 14
clone size: few
V gene: TRBV5-4
D gene: TRBD1